This TCR beta chain was captured in a study of T cells after yellow fever vaccination. Looking at the study overall: Preparation of fractions with low cell numbers was performed using SMART-Seq v4 Ultra Low Input.

Generation of TCR cDNA used 5'RACE template switching (which added a universal primer site and UMIs). One entry per CDR3 protein results from TCRdb running MiXCR on the 5' RACE reads. The top ten hold 0.55% to 0.7% of the sample, which has more than 110,000 distinct CDR3 sequences, 6.6% seen once. CDR3 size: 13 residues. V trimming: 8 bases; J trimming: 2 bases; junction bases outside the gene matches: 6. Study conclusions and caveats: Researchers noted that a small share of clonotypes showed up in both CD4 and CD8 compartments. The bulk population could contribute abundant contaminating clonotypes to FACS-sorted repertoires.

This clonotype was seen a handful of times. No antigen is known for it. The sequence was obtained from a man aged 25 to 40 who received the YFV17D yellow fever vaccine. The specimen was CD4+ T cells sorted from PBMCs, collected 10 days after the yellow fever booster vaccination. The chain is built from TRBV12-3 or TRBV12-4 and TRBJ2-7; TRBD2 matches 7 bases. This CDR3 reads CASLSSGTYEQYF. CDR3 nucleotide sequence: TGTGCCAGCCTTTCTAGCGGAACCTACGAGCAGTACTTC.